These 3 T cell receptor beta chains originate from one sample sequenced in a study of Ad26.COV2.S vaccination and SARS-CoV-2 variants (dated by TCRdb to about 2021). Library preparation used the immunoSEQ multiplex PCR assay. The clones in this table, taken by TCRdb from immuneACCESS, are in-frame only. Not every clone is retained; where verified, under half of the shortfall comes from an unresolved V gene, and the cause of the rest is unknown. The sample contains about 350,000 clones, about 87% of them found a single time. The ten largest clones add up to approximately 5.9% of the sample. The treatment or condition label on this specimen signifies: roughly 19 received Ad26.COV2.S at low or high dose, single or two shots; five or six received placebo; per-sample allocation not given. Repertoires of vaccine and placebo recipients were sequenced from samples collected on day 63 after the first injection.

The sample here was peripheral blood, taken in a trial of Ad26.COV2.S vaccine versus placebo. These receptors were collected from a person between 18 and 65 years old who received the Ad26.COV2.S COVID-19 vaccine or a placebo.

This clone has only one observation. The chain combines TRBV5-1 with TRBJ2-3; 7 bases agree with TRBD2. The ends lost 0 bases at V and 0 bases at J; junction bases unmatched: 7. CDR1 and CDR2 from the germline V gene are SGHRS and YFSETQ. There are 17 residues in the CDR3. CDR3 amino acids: CASSLGVAGGSTDTQYF. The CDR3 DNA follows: TGCGCCAGCAGCTTGGGGGTAGCGGGTGGTAGCACAGATACGCAGTATTTT.

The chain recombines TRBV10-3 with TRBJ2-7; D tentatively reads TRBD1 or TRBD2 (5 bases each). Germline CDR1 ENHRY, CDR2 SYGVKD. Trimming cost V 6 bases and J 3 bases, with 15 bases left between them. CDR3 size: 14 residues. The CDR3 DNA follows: TGTGCCATCAGCCGGGAAGGGGAAGTCTACGAGCAGTACTTC. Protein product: CAISREGEVYEQYF.

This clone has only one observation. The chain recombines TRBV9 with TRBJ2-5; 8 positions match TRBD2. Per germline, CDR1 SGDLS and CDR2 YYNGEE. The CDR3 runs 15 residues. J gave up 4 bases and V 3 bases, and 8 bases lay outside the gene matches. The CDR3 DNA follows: TGTGCCAGCAGCGACAGCGGGAGTATGTCAGAGACCCAGTACTTC. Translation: CASSDSGSMSETQYF.